The sequence of this T cell receptor (beta chain) was determined in a study of a mutant IDH1 vaccine in newly diagnosed glioma. Between the trimmed V and J ends, which lost 2 bases and 3 bases, there was a span of 14 bases. The CDR3 runs 15 residues. Germline CDR1 is GTSNPN and CDR2 is SVGIG (reference sequence). Only in-frame clones appear in the TCRdb table, and some are missing; sequencing was by immunoSEQ multiplex PCR. The sample lists 80,000 to 100,000 clones; over 75% were seen once. Time point of the sample: baseline, week 1 (first vaccination visit). Documented treatment: pre-vaccination baseline after standard-of-care therapy.

V gene TRBV30 combines with J gene TRBJ2-1; the D gene could be TRBD1 or TRBD2 (5 bases each). This sample comprised PBMCs, obtained from a glioma patient treated with radiotherapy, temozolomide or both. This TCR came from a man in his forties or fifties with glioma. CDR3 nucleotide sequence: TGTGCCTGGAGTTCGGGGCAGGGAAACTACAATGAGCAGTTCTTC. This translates into CAWSSGQGNYNEQFF.